This TCR beta chain was sequenced during a study of shared clonotypes between healthy human individuals. The deep-level immunoSEQ assay was used. Some clones are missing from TCRdb's copy, which holds only in-frame ones; the method was immunoSEQ multiplex PCR. The data show around 2.5 million clones, with over 85% seen just once and around 0.37% held by the top ten. This CDR3 contains 13 residues. Germline CDR1 is SGHRS and CDR2 is YFSETQ. With 5 bases removed from V and 4 bases from J, the gap between germline ends came to 12 bases. CD45RA+ naive and CD45RA-negative memory subsets were separated from CD4+ cells.

Specimen: naive CD4+ T cells from PBMCs. Subset in this sample: CD45RA+ positively selected. This clonotype was obtained from a man younger than 35 in good health. Some clones in this sample may be carry-over from other donors' samples. The rearrangement joins TRBV5-1 to TRBJ1-1; D remains ambiguous. In DNA form, the CDR3 reads TGCGCCAGCAGTATTCAAGGTAGCACTGAAGCTTTCTTT. Its translation is CASSIQGSTEAFF. Full variable domain (missing parts from reference TRBV5-1 and TRBJ1-1): KAGVTQTPRYLIKTRGQQVTLSCSPISGHRSVSWYQQTPGQGLQFLFEYFSETQRNKGNFPGRFSGRQFSNSRSEMNVSTLELGDSALYLCASSIQGSTEAFFGQGTRLTVV.